This entry concerns a single TCR beta chain. CDR1 SGHAT and CDR2 FQNNGV come from the germline V gene. The CDR3 is 14 residues long. V was clipped by 4 bases and J by 6 bases; unmatched bases: 2. The data stem from a study of blood T cell repertoires in COVID-19. Whole-study context: COVID-19 samples, acute and convalescent, were from the United States, Italy and Spain. Sources were T cells, B-cell-depleted T cells, or PBMCs; the material itself was cDNA or gDNA.

The authors' processing: Nucleated cell number was recorded as an estimate derived from reference gene primer amplification. This table comes from immunoSEQ multiplex PCR, and its TCRdb copy is limited to in-frame clones, with some not included. V, J and clone size are taken as reported in that table, and D and trimming were inferred from the DNA itself. The sample includes approximately 52,000 clones, more than 85% of them seen just once. The sequenced sample consisted of peripheral blood. V and J are TRBV11-2 and TRBJ2-7; 14 nucleotides agree with TRBD2. The sequence was obtained from a man in his fifties or sixties with active COVID-19. This CDR3 reads CASSSGLAGVEQYF. The CDR3 nucleotides read TGTGCCAGCAGCTCGGGACTAGCGGGAGTCGAGCAGTACTTC.